The 14 T cell receptor beta chains listed next were all sequenced from one sample in a study of blood T cells in healthy people across ages. Primed by a sample-barcoded 5' primer and a J-beta primer mix, a second PCR proceeded for about 6 to 11 cycles. TCRdb processed the 5' RACE reads anew with MiXCR; each CDR3 protein has one entry. The sample comprises about 1.4 million distinct CDR3 sequences, roughly 59% of which are singletons, and over 6.5% rests with the top ten. Sequencing input: blood. The source is a man in his late teens or twenties in good health.

The gene calls are TRBV3-1 and TRBJ2-7; 7 nucleotides align to TRBD2. Near its end, the DNA agrees better with TRBJ2-5, so the J call may be wrong. This CDR3 has 15 amino acids. Germline CDR1 and CDR2: LGHDT and YNNKEL (reference sequence). The CDR3 DNA follows: TGTGCCAGCAGCCTCGGGACTACCCTGCAAGAGACCCAGTACTTC. This sequence encodes CASSLGTTLQETQYF.

This chain connects TRBV4-1 to TRBJ2-5; TRBD2 aligns across 8 bases. Germline V gives CDR1 MGHRA, CDR2 YSYEKL. J lost 5 bases, V lost 0 bases, and 8 bases had no gene match. The CDR3 is made up of 16 amino acids. CDR3 sequence reads: CASSQEAGVLMETQYF. CDR3 DNA sequence: TGCGCCAGCAGCCAAGAAGCGGGGGTACTAATGGAGACCCAGTACTTC.

This clonotype has only one observation. The gene calls are TRBV20-1 and TRBJ2-5; D call uncertain. The J call may not be correct, given that the DNA end is closer to TRBJ2-7. Germline V gene lookup returns CDR1 DFQATT and CDR2 SNEGSKA (reference sequence). The CDR3 runs to 11 residues. CDR3 residues: CSALDVREQYF. In DNA form, the CDR3 reads TGCAGTGCCTTAGACGTGCGCGAGCAGTACTTC.

A note on this clonotype: Sequence at one end of the junction differs from germline and may be a read error. CDR3 nucleotides: TGTGTCAGCAGCGTTATGGGGGACTCCGGAACAGATACGCAGTATTTT. Protein product: CVSSVMGDSGTDTQYF. The rearrangement links TRBV9 to TRBJ2-3, with a tentative D call TRBD2 (6 bases). CDR1 SGDLS and CDR2 YYNGEE come from the germline V gene. The CDR3 consists of 16 residues. The variable domain in full, with the rest retrieved from reference TRBV9 and TRBJ2-3, is DSGVTQTPKHLITATGQRVTLRCSPRSGDLSVYWYQQSLDQGLQFLIQYYNGEERAKGNILERFSAQQFPDLHSELNLSSLELGDSALYFCVSSVMGDSGTDTQYFGPGTRLTVL.

The V call is TRBV4-2, the J call TRBJ2-3, with TRBD2 identical over 9 bases. Looked up from germline, CDR1 is LGHNA and CDR2 is YNFKEQ. The CDR3 totals 16 residues. Germline trimming cut 5 bases from V and 3 bases from J; bases unmatched to any gene: 9. In nucleotides, the CDR3 is TGTGCCAGCAGCACCCGGACTAGCGATAAAACAGATACGCAGTATTTT. It yields the protein CASSTRTSDKTDTQYF.

This rearrangement joins TRBV29-1 to TRBJ1-1; the D is unclear. V was shortened by 6 bases and J by 4 bases, with 15 bases between the two germline ends. Germline CDR1 and CDR2: SQVTM and ANQGSEA. The CDR3 is 13 residues long. The CDR3 coding sequence is TGCAGCGTCCCCGGGGATGCGGGCACTGAAGCTTTCTTT. Residues: CSVPGDAGTEAFF.

With regard to this clonotype: One end of the junction is discordant with germline, which a read error may explain. The chain carries TRBV5-1 and TRBJ1-5; possibly TRBD1 for D (6 bases). The CDR3 is 15 residues long. Germline V gene sequence: CDR1 SGHRS, CDR2 YFSETQ. CDR3 region: CAGSFRGDGNQPQHF. CDR3 nucleotides: TGCGCCGGCAGTTTCAGGGGCGACGGCAATCAGCCCCAGCATTTT.

Notes on this clonotype: At one end the junction does not follow the germline gene, possibly because of a read error. This chain connects TRBV15 to TRBJ2-7; D gene uncertain. This CDR3 region has 14 residues. Germline values: CDR1 LNHNV, CDR2 YYDKDF (reference sequence). The CDR3 is CAPSRDRGPYEQYF. The CDR3 nucleotides are TGTGCCCCCAGCAGAGACCGAGGACCCTACGAGCAGTACTTC.

The chain carries TRBV20-1 and TRBJ2-4; TRBD2 agrees at 7 bases. The DNA end favors TRBJ2-7, so the J call may be wrong. Germline CDR1 reads DFQATT; CDR2 reads SNEGSKA (reference sequence). This CDR3 has 15 residues. CDR3 amino acids: CSAGTPWGGDYEQYF. CDR3 DNA: TGCAGTGCTGGGACCCCGTGGGGGGGAGACTACGAGCAGTACTTC.

The chain uses TRBV5-1 and TRBJ1-1; 8 positions match TRBD1. J lost 6 bases, V lost 3 bases, and 7 bases had no gene match. Germline assignment: CDR1 SGHRS and CDR2 YFSETQ. The CDR3 is 14 amino acids. The CDR3 DNA reads TGCGCCAGCAGCTATTACAGGGGGGACGCTGAAGCTTTCTTT. This sequence encodes CASSYYRGDAEAFF.

The V call is TRBV27, the J call TRBJ2-5; TRBD2 is a possible D gene (6 bases). The assigned J gene may be wrong: the sequence end matches TRBJ2-7 better. Germline CDR1 and CDR2: MNHEY and SMNVEV (reference sequence). The CDR3 contains 15 residues. The CDR3 region is CASSSPGLRLGEQYF. Here the CDR3 DNA reads TGTGCCAGCAGTTCCCCGGGACTCCGTCTGGGCGAGCAGTACTTC.

The chain recombines TRBV7-2 with TRBJ2-3; the D is unclear. From germline, CDR1 is SGHTA and CDR2 FQGNSA. The V end was cut by 3 bases, the J end by 0 bases, with 10 bases between. The CDR3 is 15 residues long. The CDR3 reads CASSLWGSSTDTQYF. In DNA form, the CDR3 reads TGTGCCAGCAGCTTGTGGGGTAGCAGCACAGATACGCAGTATTTT.

V and J are TRBV9 and TRBJ2-1; weak D call: TRBD1 (5 bases). Germline V gene sequence: CDR1 SGDLS, CDR2 YYNGEE. Between the trimmed V and J ends, which lost 4 bases and 4 bases, there was a span of 15 bases. The CDR3 length is 15 residues. The CDR3 sequence: CASSPRQRQYNEQFF. For the CDR3, the DNA is TGTGCCAGCAGCCCCCGCCAGAGACAGTACAATGAGCAGTTCTTC.

The chain combines TRBV2 with TRBJ1-2; TRBD1 matches 8 bases. After removal of 4 bases from V and 6 bases from J, the junction contained 4 bases not matched to a gene. The CDR3 contains 13 residues. Germline V gene sequence: CDR1 SNHLY, CDR2 FYNNEI. The CDR3 is CASSGTGINGYTF. The CDR3 DNA reads as TGTGCCAGCAGTGGGACAGGGATTAATGGCTACACCTTC.